This T cell receptor beta chain was sequenced for a study of blood T cell repertoires in COVID-19. Overall study: Acute-phase and convalescent COVID-19 samples originated in the United States, Italy and Spain. From T cells, B-cell-depleted T cells, or PBMCs came the material, which was cDNA or gDNA.

The V and J ends lost 11 bases and 5 bases, in that order; junction bases with no gene match: 15. This CDR3 is 14 amino acids long. Germline values: CDR1 MDHEN, CDR2 SYDVKM. Data came from immunoSEQ multiplex PCR; TCRdb stores just in-frame clones and leaves some out. The repertoire holds about 150,000 clones, 75% to 90% seen once, with around 14% in the top ten. The sequence was collected from a woman between 40 and 55 years old with acute or convalescent COVID-19. Material for sequencing was peripheral blood. The V call is TRBV28, the J call TRBJ2-7; 7 nucleotides agree with TRBD2. As DNA, the CDR3 is TGTGCCTCTTCCGGGGGAGGGCTTGGTCACGAGCAGTACTTC. Protein sequence: CASSGGGLGHEQYF.